The T cell receptor beta chain under discussion was sequenced for a study of sequential checkpoint blockade in melanoma. Germline V CDR1 and CDR2: SGHDN, FVKESK. With 1 base removed from V and 4 bases from J, the gap between germline ends came to 16 bases. There are 16 residues in the CDR3. With regard to this clone: Its antigen remains unidentified.

Study-wide results and limits: Pretreatment TIL clonality tracked with response in the nivolumab-first arm.

Treatment of the sample: randomized to nivolumab then ipilimumab (arm A) or the reverse (arm B). Here immunoSEQ multiplex PCR was the method, and the copy in TCRdb shows in-frame clones only, minus some. Counted here are about 18,000 clones, roughly 28% occurring once; the ten biggest clones make up about 7.8%. The TCR originated in a human donor with melanoma. Sequenced material: tumor tissue (inferred from file names), taken from a patient given nivolumab and ipilimumab in sequence. The chain combines TRBV14 with TRBJ1-1, with D possibly TRBD1 on 5 matching bases. As DNA, the CDR3 is TGTGCCAGCAGCCAAGTTTCAGGGATACAGAGCACTGAAGCTTTCTTT. The encoded protein is CASSQVSGIQSTEAFF.